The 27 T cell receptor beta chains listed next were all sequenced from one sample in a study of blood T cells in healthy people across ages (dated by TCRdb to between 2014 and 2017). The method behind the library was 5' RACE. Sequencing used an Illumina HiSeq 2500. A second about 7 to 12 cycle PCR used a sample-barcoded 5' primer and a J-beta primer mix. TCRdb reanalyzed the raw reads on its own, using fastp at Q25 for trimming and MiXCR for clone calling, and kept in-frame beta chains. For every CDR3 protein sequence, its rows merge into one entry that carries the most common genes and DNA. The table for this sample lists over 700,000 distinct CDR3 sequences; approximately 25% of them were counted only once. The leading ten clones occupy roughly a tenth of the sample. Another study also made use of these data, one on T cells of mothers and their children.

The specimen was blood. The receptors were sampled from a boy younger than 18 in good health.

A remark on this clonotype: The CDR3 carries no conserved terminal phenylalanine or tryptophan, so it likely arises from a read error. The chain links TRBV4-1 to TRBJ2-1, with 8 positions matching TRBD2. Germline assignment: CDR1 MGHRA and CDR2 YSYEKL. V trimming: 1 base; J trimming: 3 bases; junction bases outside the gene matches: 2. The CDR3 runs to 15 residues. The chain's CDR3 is CASSQGTSYYNEQFS. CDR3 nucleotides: TGCGCCAGCAGCCAAGGGACTAGCTACTACAATGAGCAGTTCTCC.

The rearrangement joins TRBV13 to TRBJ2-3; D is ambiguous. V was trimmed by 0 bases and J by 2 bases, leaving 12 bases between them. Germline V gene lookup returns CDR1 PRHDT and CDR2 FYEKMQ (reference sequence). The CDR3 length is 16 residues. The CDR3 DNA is TGTGCCAGCAGCTTAGGCGGCGGACCCTACACAGATACGCAGTATTTT. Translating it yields CASSLGGGPYTDTQYF.

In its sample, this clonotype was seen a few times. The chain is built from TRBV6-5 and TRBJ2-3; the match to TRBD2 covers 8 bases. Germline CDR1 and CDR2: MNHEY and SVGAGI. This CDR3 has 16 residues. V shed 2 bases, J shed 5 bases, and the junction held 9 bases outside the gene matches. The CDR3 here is CASSYATGGRGDTQYF. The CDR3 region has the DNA TGTGCCAGCAGTTACGCTACGGGGGGGCGGGGAGATACGCAGTATTTT.

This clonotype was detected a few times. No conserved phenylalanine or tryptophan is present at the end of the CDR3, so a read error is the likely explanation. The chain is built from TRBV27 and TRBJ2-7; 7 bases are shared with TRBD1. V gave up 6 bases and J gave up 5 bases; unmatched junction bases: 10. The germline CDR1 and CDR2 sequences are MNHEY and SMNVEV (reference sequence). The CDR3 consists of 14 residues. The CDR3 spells CASSLGTVPNEQYS. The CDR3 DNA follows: TGTGCCAGCAGCCTTGGGACAGTACCTAACGAGCAGTACTCC.

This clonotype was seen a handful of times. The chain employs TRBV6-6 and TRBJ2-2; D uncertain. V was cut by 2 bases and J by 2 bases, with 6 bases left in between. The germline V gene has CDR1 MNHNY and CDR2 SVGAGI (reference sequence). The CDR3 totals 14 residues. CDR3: CASSYPDNTGELFF. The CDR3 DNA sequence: TGTGCCAGCAGTTACCCCGACAACACCGGGGAGCTGTTTTTT.

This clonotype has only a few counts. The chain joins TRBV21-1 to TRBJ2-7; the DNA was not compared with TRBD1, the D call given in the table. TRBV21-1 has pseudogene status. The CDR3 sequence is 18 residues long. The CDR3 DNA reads TGTGCCAGCAGCAAGGTTAAGAGACAGGGATCCGATCGAAGCGAGCAGTACTTC. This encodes CASSKVKRQGSDRSEQYF.

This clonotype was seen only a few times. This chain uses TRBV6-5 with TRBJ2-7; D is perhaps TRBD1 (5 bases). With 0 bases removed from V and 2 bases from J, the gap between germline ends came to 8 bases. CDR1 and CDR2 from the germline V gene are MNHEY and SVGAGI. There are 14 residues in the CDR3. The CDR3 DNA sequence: TGTGCCAGCAGTTACTCGAGCAGGGCCTACGAGCAGTACTTC. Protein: CASSYSSRAYEQYF.

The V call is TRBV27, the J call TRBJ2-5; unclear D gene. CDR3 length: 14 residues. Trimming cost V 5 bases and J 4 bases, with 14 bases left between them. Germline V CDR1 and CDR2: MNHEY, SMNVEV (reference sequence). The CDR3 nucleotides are TGTGCCAGCAGTAGTTCCTCGTCTCTAGAGACCCAGTACTTC. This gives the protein CASSSSSSLETQYF.

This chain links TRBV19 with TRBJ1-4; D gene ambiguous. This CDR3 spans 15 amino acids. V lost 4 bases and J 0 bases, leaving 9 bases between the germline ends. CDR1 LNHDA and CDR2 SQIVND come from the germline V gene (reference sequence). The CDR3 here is CASSNGLATNEKLFF. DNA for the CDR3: TGTGCCAGTAGTAACGGCCTGGCAACTAATGAAAAACTGTTTTTT.

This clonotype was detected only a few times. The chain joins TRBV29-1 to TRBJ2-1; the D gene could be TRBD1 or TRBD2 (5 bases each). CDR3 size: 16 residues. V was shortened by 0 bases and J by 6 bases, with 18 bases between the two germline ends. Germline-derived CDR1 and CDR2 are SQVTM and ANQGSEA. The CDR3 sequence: CSVEEPVGMGTNEQFF. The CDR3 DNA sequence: TGCAGCGTTGAAGAACCGGTGGGAATGGGGACCAATGAGCAGTTCTTC.

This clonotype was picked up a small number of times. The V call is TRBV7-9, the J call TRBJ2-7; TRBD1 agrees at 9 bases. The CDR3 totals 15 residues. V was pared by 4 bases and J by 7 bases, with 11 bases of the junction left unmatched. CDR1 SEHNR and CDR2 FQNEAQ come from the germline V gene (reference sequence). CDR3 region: CASSSPPGQGPEQYF. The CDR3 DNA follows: TGTGCCAGCAGCTCCCCACCGGGACAGGGACCGGAGCAGTACTTC.

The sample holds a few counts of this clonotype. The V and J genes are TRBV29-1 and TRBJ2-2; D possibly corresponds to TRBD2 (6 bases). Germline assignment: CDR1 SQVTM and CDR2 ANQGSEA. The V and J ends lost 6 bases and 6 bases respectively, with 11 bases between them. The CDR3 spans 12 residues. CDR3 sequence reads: CSVLGGSGELFF. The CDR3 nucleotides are TGCAGCGTCCTAGGAGGGTCCGGGGAGCTGTTTTTT.

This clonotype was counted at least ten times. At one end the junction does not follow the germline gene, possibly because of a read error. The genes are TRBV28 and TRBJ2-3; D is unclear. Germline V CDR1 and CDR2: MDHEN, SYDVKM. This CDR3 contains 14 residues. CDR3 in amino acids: CASSLGESTDTQYF. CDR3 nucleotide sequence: TGCGCCAGCAGCTTGGGTGAAAGCACAGATACGCAGTATTTT.

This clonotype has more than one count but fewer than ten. The CDR3 reads CASSLVVASGRNTGELFF. The DNA for the CDR3 is TGTGCCAGCAGCTTAGTGGTGGCTAGCGGGAGAAACACCGGGGAGCTGTTTTTT. The rearrangement joins TRBV11-2 to TRBJ2-2, with 10 bases aligning to TRBD2. Germline-derived CDR1 and CDR2 are SGHAT and FQNNGV. This CDR3 region has 18 residues. V shed 1 base and J 2 bases; nucleotides not matched to a gene: 7.

CDR3 protein: CASSYKTSGSTDTQYF. The CDR3 DNA follows: TGTGCCAGCAGTTACAAGACTAGTGGGAGCACAGATACGCAGTATTTT. J is TRBJ2-3 and V is TRBV6-2 or TRBV6-3; the D gene is possibly TRBD2 (6 bases). With 2 bases removed from V and 0 bases from J, the gap between germline ends came to 12 bases. The CDR3 is 16 residues long. CDR1 and CDR2 (germline): MNHEY, SVGEGT.

This CDR3 reads CASSLGWFPDQETQYF. In DNA form, the CDR3 reads TGCGCCAGCAGCTTGGGCTGGTTTCCAGACCAAGAGACCCAGTACTTC. The chain carries TRBV5-1 and TRBJ2-5; D unclear. The CDR3 has 16 amino acids. Trimming removed 0 bases at V and 0 bases at J, with 12 bases between. Looked up from germline, CDR1 is SGHRS and CDR2 is YFSETQ.

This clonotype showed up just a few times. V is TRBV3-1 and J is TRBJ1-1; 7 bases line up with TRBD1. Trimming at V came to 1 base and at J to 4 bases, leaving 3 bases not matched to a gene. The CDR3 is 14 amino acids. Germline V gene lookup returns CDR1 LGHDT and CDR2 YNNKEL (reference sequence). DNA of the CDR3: TGTGCCAGCAGCCAAGCCGACAGGGCCACTGAAGCTTTCTTT. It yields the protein CASSQADRATEAFF.

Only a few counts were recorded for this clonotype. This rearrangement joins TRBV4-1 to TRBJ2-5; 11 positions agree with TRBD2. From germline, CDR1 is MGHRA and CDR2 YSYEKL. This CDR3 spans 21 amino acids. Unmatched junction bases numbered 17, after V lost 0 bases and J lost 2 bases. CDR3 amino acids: CASSQDPPSAPLAGDQETQYF. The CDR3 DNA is TGCGCCAGCAGCCAAGATCCGCCCTCCGCCCCACTAGCGGGAGATCAAGAGACCCAGTACTTC.

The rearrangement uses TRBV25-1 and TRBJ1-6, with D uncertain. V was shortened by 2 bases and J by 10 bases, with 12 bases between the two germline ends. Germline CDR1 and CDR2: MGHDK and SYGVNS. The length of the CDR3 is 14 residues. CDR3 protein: CASSEDTRASPLHF. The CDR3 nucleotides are TGTGCCAGCAGTGAAGATACGAGGGCCTCACCCCTCCACTTT. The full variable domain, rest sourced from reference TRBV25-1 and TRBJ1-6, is EADIYQTPRYLVIGTGKKITLECSQTMGHDKMYWYQQDPGMELHLIHYSYGVNSTEKGDLSSESTVSRIRTEHFPLTLESARPSHTSQYLCASSEDTRASPLHFGNGTRLTVT.

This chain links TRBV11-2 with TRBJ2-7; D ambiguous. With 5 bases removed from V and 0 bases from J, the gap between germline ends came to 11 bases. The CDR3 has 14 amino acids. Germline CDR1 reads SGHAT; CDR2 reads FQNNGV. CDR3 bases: TGTGCCAGCAGCGAGGACCAGAGCTCCTACGAGCAGTACTTC. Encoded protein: CASSEDQSSYEQYF.

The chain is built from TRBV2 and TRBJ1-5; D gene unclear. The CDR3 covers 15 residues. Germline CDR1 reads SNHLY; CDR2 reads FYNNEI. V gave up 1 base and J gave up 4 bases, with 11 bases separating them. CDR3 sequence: CASSEEGLGNQPQHF. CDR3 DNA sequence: TGTGCCAGCAGTGAAGAGGGTTTGGGAAATCAGCCCCAGCATTTT.

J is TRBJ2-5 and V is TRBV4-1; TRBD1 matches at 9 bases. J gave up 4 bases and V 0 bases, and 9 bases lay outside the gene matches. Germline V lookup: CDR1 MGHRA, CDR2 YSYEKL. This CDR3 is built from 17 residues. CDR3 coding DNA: TGCGCCAGCAGCCAAGATGTGGGACAGGGAACAATAGAGACCCAGTACTTC. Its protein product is CASSQDVGQGTIETQYF.

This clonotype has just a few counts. The CDR3, as DNA: TGCAGCGTAGAACTGGGACTAGCGGGAGGGTACGAGCAGTACTTC. Protein: CSVELGLAGGYEQYF. The chain couples TRBV29-1 to TRBJ2-5; 16 bases are a match to TRBD2. The J call may be incorrect, as the DNA end agrees better with TRBJ2-7. The CDR3 runs to 15 residues. CDR1 SQVTM and CDR2 ANQGSEA come from the germline V gene.

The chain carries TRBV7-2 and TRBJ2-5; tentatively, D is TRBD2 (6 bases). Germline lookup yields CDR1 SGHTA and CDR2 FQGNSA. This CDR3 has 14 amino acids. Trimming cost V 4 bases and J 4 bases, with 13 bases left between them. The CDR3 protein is CASSSTAGSETQYF. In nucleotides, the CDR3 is TGTGCCAGCAGCTCGACGGCGGGATCAGAGACCCAGTACTTC.

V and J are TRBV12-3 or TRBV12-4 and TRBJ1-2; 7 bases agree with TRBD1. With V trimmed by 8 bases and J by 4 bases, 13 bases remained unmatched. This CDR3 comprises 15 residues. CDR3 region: CASEGTGANGYGYTF. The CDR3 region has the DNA TGTGCCAGCGAAGGAACAGGGGCGAATGGCTATGGCTACACCTTC.

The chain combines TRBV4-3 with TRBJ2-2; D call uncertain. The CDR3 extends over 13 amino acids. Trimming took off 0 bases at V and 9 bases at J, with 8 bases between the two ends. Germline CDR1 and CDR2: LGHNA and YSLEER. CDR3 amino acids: CASSQDSARELFF. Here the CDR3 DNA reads TGCGCCAGCAGCCAAGATTCAGCAAGGGAGCTGTTTTTT.

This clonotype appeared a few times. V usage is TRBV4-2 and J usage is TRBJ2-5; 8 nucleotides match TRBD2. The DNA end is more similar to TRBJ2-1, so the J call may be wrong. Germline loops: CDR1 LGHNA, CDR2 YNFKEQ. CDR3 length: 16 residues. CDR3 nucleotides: TGTGCCAGCAGCGAGATGCCAGCGGGAGTGGGAAATGAGCAGTTCTTC. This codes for CASSEMPAGVGNEQFF.